This TCR beta chain was sequenced for a study of T-cell reconstitution after alpha-beta-depleted transplantation in children. Researchers prepared the TCRbeta library using unique molecular identifiers, the study reports. From the PCR reads, TCRdb called clonotypes with MiXCR, one entry per CDR3 protein. The sample lists approximately 350,000 distinct CDR3 sequences; approximately 12% were seen once. CDR1 is MNHEY and CDR2 is SVGEGT in the germline V gene. CDR3 length: 13 residues. V dropped 2 bases and J dropped 3; count of bases not matched to a gene: 0. Concerning this clonotype itself: A clone one base away is much larger, so this may be a read error.

This chain uses TRBV6-2 or TRBV6-3 with TRBJ1-1, with 7 positions matching TRBD1. The sequence was collected from a human donor who donated a stem cell graft to a child with Fanconi anemia. Here the sequenced sample was PBMCs, taken from the stem cell graft. The CDR3 sequence is CASSYDRDTEAFF. CDR3 sequence (DNA): TGTGCCAGCAGTTACGACAGGGACACTGAAGCTTTCTTT.